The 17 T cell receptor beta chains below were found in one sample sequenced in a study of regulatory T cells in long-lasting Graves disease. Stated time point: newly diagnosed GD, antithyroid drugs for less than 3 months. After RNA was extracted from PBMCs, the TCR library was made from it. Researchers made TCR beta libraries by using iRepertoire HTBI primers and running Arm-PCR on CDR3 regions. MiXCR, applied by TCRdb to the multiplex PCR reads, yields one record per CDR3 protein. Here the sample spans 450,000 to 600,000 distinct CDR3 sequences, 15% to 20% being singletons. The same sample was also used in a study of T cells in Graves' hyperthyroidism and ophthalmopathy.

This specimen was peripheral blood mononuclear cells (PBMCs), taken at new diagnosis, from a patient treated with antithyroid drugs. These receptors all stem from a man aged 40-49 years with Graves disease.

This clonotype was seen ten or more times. The CDR3: CASSTESGRRDEQYF. CDR3 DNA: TGTGCCAGCAGCACTGAGAGCGGGAGGAGGGACGAGCAGTACTTC. V and J are TRBV6-1 and TRBJ2-7; 9 nucleotides line up with TRBD2. V was pared by 6 bases and J by 5 bases, with 11 bases of the junction left unmatched. The germline CDR1 and CDR2 sequences are MNHNS and SASEGT. The length of the CDR3 is 15 residues.

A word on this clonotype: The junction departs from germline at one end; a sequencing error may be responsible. CDR3 region: CASSVQVSTRELFF. CDR3 coding DNA: TGTGCCAGCAGCGTACAGGTCTCCACCAGGGAGCTGTTTTTT. The chain couples TRBV7-2 to TRBJ2-2, with a possible D match to TRBD1 (5 bases). The germline CDR1 and CDR2 sequences are SGHTA and FQGNSA. The CDR3 sequence is 14 residues long.

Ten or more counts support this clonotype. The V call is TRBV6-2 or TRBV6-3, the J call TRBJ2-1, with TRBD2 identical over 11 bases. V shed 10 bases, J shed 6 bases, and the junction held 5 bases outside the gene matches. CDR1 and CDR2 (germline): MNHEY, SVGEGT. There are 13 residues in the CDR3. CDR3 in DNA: TGTGCCACCTCGACTAGCGGGATCAATGAGCAGTTCTTC. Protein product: CATSTSGINEQFF.

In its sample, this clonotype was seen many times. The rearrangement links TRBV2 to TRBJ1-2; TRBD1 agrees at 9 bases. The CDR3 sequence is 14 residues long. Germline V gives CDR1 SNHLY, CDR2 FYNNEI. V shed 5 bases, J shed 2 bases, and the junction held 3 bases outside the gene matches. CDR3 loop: CASSRTGENYGYTF. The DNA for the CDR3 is TGTGCCAGCAGTCGGACAGGGGAAAACTATGGCTACACCTTC.

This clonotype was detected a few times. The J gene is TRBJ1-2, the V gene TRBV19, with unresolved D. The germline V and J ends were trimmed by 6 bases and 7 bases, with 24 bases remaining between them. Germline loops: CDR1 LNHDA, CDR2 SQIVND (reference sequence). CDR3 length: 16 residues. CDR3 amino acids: CASSSPSDGDVFGYTF. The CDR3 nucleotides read TGTGCCAGTAGCTCTCCCAGTGACGGGGATGTATTTGGCTACACCTTC.

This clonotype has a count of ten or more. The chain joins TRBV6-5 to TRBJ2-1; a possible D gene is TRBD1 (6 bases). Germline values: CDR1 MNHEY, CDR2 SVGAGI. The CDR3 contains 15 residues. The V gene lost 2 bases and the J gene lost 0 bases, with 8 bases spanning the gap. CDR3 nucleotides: TGTGCCAGCAGTTACGAGGGGGTCTCCTACAATGAGCAGTTCTTC. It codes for CASSYEGVSYNEQFF.

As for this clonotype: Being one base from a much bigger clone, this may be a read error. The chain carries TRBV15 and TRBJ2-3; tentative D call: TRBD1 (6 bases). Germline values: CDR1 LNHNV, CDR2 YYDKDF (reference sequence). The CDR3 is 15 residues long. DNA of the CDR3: TGTGCCACCAACAGAGAAGGGGGTAGCACAGATACGCAGTATTTT. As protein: CATNREGGSTDTQYF.

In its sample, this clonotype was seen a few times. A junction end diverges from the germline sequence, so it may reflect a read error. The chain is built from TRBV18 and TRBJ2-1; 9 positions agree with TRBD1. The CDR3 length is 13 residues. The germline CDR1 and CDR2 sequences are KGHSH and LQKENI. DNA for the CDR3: TGTGCCAGCTCACTAAGACAGGGGGATGAGCTGTTCTTC. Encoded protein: CASSLRQGDELFF.

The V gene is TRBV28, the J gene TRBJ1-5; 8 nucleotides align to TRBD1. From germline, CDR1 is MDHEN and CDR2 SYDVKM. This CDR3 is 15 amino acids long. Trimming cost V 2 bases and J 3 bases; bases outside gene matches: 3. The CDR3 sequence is CASSLRDRYNQPQHF. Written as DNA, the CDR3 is TGTGCCAGCAGTTTACGGGACAGGTACAATCAGCCCCAGCATTTT. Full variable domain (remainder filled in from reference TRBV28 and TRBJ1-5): DVKVTQSSRYLVKRTGEKVFLECVQDMDHENMFWYRQDPGLGLRLIYFSYDVKMKEKGDIPEGYSVSREKKERFSLILESASTNQTSMYLCASSLRDRYNQPQHFGDGTRLSIL.

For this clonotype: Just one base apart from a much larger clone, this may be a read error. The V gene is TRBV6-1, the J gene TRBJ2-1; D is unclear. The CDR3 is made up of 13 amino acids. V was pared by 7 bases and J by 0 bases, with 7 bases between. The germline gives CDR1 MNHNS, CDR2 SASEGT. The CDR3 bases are TGTGCCAGCAAAGTCAGCTCCTACAATGAGCAGTTCTTC. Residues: CASKVSSYNEQFF.

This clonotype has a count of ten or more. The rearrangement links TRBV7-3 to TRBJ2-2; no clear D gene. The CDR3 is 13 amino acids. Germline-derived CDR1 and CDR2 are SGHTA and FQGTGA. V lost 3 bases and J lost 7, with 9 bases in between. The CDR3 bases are TGTGCCAGCAGCTTGGTGGTTGGCGGGGAGCTGTTTTTT. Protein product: CASSLVVGGELFF.

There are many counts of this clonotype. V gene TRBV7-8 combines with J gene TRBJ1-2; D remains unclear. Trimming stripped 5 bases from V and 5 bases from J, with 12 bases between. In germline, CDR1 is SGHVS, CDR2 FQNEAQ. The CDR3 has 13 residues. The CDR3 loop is CASSPTDVYGYTF. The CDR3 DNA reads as TGTGCCAGCAGCCCTACTGATGTTTATGGCTACACCTTC.

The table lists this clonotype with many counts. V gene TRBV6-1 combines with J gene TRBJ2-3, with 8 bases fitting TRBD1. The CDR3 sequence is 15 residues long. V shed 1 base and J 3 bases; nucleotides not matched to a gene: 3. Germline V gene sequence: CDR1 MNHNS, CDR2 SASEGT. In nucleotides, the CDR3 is TGTGCCAGCAGTGAAGGAACAGGGGGGACAGATACGCAGTATTTT. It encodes CASSEGTGGTDTQYF.

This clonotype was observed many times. CDR3 in DNA: TGTGCCAGCAGTTTTAGGAGAGATACGCAGTATTTT. Its protein product is CASSFRRDTQYF. The rearrangement links TRBV6-2 or TRBV6-3 to TRBJ2-3; the D is unclear. Trimming pared 4 bases from V and 5 bases from J, leaving 7 bases between. The germline V gene encodes CDR1 MNHEY and CDR2 SVGEGT. The CDR3 runs to 12 residues.

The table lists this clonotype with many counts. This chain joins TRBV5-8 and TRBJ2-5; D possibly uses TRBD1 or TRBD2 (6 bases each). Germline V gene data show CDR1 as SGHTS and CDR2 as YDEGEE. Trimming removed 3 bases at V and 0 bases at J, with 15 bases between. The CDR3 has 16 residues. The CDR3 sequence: CASSWGRTTYQETQYF. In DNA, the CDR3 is TGTGCCAGCAGCTGGGGGCGGACTACGTACCAAGAGACCCAGTACTTC.

CDR3 residues: CSARGFRDREPLGEQYF. The DNA for the CDR3 is TGCAGTGCTAGAGGTTTCCGGGACAGGGAGCCTCTAGGCGAGCAGTACTTC. This sequence joins TRBV20-1 and TRBJ2-7; 9 nucleotides match TRBD1. The CDR3 covers 17 residues. Looked up from germline, CDR1 is DFQATT and CDR2 is SNEGSKA (reference sequence). Trimming took 1 base from V and 6 from J; bases not matched to a gene: 16.

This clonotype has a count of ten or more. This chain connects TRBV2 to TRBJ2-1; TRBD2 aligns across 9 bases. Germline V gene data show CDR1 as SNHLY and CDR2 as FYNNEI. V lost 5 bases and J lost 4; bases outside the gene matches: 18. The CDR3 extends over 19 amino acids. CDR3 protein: CASSPFPDSSGRGYNEQFF. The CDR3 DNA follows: TGTGCCAGCAGTCCCTTTCCGGACAGTAGCGGGAGAGGGTACAATGAGCAGTTCTTC.